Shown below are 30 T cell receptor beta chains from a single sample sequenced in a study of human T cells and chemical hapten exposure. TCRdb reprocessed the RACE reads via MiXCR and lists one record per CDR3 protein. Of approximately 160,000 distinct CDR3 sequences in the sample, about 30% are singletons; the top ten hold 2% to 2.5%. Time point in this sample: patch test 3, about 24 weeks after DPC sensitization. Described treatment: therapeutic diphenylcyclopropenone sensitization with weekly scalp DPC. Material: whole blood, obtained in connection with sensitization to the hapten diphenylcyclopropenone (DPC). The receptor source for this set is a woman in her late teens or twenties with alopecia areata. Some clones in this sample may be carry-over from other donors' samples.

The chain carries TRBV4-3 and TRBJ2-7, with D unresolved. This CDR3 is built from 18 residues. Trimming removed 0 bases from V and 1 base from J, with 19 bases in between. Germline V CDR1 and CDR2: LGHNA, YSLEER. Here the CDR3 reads CASSQDQWRYIISYEQYF. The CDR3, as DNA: TGCGCCAGCAGCCAAGACCAATGGCGGTATATAATTTCCTACGAGCAGTACTTC.

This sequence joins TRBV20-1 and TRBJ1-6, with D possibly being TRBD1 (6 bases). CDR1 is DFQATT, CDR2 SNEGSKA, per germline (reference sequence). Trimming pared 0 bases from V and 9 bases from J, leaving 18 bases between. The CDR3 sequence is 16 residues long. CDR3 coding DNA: TGCAGTGCTAGAGATGGGGGCCGGCCAGCGGGTTCACCCCTCCACTTT. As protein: CSARDGGRPAGSPLHF.

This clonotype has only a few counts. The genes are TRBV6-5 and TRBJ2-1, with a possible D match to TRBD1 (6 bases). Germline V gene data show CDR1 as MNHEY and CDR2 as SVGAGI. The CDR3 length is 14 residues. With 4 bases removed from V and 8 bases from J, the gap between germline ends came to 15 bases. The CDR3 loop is CASSSLTGFHEQFF. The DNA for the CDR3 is TGTGCCAGCAGTTCCCTCACAGGGTTCCATGAGCAGTTCTTC.

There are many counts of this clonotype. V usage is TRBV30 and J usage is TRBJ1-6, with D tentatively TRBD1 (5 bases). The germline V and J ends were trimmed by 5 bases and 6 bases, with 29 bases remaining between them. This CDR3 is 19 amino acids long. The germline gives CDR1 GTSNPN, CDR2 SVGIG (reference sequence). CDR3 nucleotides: TGTGCCTGGTGCTCAACCCGGGACCTAGGAGGTAGGGGTAATTCACCCCTCCACTTT. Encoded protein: CAWCSTRDLGGRGNSPLHF. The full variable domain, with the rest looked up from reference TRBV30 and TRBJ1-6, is SQTIHQWPATLVQPVGSPLSLECTVEGTSNPNLYWYRQAAGRGLQLLFYSVGIGQISSEVPQNLSASRPQDRQFILSSKKLLLSDSGFYLCAWCSTRDLGGRGNSPLHFGNGTRLTVT.

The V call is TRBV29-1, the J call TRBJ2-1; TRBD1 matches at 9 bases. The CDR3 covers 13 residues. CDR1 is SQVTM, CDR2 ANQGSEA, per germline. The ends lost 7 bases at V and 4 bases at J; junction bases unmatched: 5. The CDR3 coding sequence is TGCAGCGCCGGGGACAGGGAATACAATGAGCAGTTCTTC. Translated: CSAGDREYNEQFF.

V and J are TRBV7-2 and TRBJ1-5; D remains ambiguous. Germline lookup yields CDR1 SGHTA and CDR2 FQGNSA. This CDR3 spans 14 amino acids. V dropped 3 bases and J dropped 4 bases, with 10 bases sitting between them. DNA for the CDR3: TGTGCCAGCAGCTTGGGCCAGCATAATCAGCCCCAGCATTTT. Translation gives CASSLGQHNQPQHF.

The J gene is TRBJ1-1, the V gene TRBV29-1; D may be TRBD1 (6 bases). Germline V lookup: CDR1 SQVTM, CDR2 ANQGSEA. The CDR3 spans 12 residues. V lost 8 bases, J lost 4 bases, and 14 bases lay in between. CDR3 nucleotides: TGCAGCTCAGGGGTAAGGGGCACTGAAGCTTTCTTT. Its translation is CSSGVRGTEAFF.

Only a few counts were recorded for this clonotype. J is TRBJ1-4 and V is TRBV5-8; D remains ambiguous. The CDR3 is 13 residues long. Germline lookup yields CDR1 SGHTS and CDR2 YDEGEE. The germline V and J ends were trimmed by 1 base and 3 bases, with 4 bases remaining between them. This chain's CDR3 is CASSLYSNEKLFF. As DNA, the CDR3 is TGTGCCAGCAGCTTGTACTCTAATGAAAAACTGTTTTTT.

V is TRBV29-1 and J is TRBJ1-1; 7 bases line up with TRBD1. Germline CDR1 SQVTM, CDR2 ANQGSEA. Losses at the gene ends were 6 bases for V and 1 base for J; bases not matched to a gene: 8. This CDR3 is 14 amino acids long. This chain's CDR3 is CSVFPTGRNTEAFF. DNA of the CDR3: TGCAGCGTATTCCCGACAGGGAGGAACACTGAAGCTTTCTTT.

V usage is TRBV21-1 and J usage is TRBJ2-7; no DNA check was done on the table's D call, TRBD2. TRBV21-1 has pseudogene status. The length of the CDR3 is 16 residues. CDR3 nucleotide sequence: TGTGCCAGCAGCTACGCCGAGGAAGTCCCCCCCTACGAGCAGTACTTC. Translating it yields CASSYAEEVPPYEQYF.

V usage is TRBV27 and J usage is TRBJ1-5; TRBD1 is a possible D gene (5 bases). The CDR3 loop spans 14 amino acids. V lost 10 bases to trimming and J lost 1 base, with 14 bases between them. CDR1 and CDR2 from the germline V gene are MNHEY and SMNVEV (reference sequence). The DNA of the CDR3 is TGTGCCACCGCGGCGACAGCAAGCAATCAGCCCCAGCATTTT. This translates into CATAATASNQPQHF.

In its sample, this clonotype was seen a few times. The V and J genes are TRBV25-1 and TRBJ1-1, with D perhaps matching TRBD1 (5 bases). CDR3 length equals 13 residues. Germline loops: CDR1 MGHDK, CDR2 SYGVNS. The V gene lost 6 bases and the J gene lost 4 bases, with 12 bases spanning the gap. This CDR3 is CASRGVGGTEAFF. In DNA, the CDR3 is TGTGCCAGCAGGGGGGTGGGGGGCACTGAAGCTTTCTTT.

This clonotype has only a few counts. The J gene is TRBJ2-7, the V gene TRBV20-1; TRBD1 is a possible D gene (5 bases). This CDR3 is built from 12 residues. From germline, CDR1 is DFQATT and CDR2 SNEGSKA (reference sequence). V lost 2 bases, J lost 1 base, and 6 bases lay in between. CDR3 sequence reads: CSARTGSYEQYF. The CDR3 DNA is TGCAGTGCTAGAACAGGATCCTACGAGCAGTACTTC.

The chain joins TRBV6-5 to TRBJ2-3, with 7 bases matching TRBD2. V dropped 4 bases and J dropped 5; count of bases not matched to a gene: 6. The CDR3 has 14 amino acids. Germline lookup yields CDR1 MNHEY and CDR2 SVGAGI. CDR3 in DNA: TGTGCCAGCAGTTGGGTGGCGGGAGTAGATACGCAGTATTTT. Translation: CASSWVAGVDTQYF.

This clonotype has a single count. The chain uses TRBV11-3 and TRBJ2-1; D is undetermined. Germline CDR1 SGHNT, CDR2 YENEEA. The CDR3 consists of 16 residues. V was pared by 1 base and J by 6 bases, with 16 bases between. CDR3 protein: CASSLGQGPPFNEQFF. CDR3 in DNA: TGTGCCAGCAGCTTAGGTCAAGGGCCCCCCTTCAATGAGCAGTTCTTC. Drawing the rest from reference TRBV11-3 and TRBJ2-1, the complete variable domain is EAGVVQSPRYKIIEKKQPVAFWCNPISGHNTLYWYLQNLGQGPELLIRYENEEAVDDSQLPKDRFSAERLKGVDSTLKIQPAELGDSAVYLCASSLGQGPPFNEQFFGPGTRLTVL.

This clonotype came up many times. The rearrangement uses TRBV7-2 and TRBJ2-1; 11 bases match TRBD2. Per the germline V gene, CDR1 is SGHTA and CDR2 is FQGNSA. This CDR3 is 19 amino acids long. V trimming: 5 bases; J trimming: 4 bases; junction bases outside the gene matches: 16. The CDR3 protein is CASSLAPPSGRPEYNEQFF. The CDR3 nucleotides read TGTGCCAGCAGCCTTGCCCCTCCTAGCGGGAGGCCCGAGTACAATGAGCAGTTCTTC.

The CDR3 sequence: CASSSGTSANTGELFF. The CDR3, as DNA: TGTGCCAGCAGCTCCGGGACATCCGCGAACACCGGGGAGCTGTTTTTT. V usage is TRBV2 and J usage is TRBJ2-2, with a tentative D call TRBD1 (6 bases). Trimming left V 6 bases short and J 0 bases short, with 14 bases between. The CDR3 sequence is 16 residues long. The germline gives CDR1 SNHLY, CDR2 FYNNEI.

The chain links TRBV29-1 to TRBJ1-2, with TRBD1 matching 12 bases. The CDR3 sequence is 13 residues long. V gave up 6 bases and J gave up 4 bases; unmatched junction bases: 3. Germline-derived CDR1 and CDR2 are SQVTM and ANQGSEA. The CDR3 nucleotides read TGCAGCGTCCGGGGACAGGGGGCCTATGGCTACACCTTC. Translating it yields CSVRGQGAYGYTF. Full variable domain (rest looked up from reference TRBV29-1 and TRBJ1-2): SAVISQKPSRDICQRGTSLTIQCQVDSQVTMMFWYRQQPGQSLTLIATANQGSEATYESGFVIDKFPISRPNLTFSTLTVSNMSPEDSSIYLCSVRGQGAYGYTFGSGTRLTVV.

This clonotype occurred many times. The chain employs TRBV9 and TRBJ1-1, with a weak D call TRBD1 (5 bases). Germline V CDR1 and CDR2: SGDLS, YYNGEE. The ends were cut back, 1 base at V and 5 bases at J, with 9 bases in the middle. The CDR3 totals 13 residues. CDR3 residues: CASSVQGRTEAFF. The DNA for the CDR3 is TGTGCCAGCAGCGTACAGGGTAGGACTGAAGCTTTCTTT.

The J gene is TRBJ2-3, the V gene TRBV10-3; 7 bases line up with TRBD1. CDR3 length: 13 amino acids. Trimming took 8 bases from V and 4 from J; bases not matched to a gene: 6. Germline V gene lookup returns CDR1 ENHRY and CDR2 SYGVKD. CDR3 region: CAICPTGADTQYF. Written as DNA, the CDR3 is TGTGCCATCTGCCCCACAGGGGCAGATACGCAGTATTTT.

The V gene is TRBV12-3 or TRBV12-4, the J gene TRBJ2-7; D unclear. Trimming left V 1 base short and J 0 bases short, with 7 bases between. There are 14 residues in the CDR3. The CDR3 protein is CASSLDRTSYEQYF. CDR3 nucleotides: TGTGCCAGCAGTTTAGACCGGACCTCCTACGAGCAGTACTTC.

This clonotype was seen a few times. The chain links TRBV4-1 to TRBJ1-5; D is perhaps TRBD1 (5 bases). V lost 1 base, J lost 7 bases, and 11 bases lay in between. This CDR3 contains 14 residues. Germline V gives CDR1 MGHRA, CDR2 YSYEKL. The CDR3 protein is CASSQGRVQQPQHF. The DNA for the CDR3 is TGCGCCAGCAGCCAAGGCAGGGTTCAACAGCCCCAGCATTTT.

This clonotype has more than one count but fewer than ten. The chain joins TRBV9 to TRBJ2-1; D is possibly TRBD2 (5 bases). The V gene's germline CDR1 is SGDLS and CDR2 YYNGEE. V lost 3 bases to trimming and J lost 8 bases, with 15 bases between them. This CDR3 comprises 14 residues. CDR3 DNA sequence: TGTGCCAGCAGCGCCGGAGACTATCGGGATGAGCAGTTCTTC. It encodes CASSAGDYRDEQFF.

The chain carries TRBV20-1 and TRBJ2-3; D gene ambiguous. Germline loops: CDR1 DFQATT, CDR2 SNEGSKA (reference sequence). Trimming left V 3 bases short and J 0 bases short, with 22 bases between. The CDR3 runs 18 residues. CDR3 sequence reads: CSASFPEAGPPSTDTQYF. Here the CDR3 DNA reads TGCAGTGCTAGCTTTCCCGAGGCAGGACCTCCTAGCACAGATACGCAGTATTTT.

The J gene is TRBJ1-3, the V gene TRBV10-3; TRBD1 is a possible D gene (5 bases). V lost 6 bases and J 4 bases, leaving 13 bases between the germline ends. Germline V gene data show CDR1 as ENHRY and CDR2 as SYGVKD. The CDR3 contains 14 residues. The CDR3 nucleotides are TGTGCCATCAGCCGGGACGAGAGGGGAAACACCATATATTTT. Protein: CAISRDERGNTIYF.

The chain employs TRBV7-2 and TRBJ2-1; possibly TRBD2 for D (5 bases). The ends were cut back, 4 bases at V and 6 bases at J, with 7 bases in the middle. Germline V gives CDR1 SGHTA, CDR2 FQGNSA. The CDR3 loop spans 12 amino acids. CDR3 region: CASSWGANEQFF. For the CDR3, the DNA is TGTGCCAGCAGCTGGGGAGCCAATGAGCAGTTCTTC.

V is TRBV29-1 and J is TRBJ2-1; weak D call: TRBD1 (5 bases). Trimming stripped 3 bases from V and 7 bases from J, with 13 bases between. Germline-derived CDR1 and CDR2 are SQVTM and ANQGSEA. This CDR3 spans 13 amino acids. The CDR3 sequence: CSVDFVRANEQFF. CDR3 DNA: TGCAGCGTTGACTTTGTCAGGGCAAATGAGCAGTTCTTC.

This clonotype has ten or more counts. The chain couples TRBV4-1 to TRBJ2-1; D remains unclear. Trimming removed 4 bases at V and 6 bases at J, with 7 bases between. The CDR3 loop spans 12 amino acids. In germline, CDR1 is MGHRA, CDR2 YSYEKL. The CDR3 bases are TGCGCCAGCAGCCCCGGCGGCAATGAGCAGTTCTTC. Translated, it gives CASSPGGNEQFF.

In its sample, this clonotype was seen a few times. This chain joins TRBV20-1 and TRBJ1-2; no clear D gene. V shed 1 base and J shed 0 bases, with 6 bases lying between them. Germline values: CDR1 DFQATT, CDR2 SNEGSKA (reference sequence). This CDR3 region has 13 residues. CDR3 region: CSARVATNYGYTF. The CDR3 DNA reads TGCAGTGCTAGAGTAGCAACTAACTATGGCTACACCTTC.

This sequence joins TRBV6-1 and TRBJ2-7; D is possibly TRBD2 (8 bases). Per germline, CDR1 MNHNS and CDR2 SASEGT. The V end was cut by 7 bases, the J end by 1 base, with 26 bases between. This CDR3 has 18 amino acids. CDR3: CASTYRGDRTSFSYEQYF. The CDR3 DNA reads TGTGCCAGCACCTACAGGGGAGATAGGACTAGCTTTTCCTACGAGCAGTACTTC.